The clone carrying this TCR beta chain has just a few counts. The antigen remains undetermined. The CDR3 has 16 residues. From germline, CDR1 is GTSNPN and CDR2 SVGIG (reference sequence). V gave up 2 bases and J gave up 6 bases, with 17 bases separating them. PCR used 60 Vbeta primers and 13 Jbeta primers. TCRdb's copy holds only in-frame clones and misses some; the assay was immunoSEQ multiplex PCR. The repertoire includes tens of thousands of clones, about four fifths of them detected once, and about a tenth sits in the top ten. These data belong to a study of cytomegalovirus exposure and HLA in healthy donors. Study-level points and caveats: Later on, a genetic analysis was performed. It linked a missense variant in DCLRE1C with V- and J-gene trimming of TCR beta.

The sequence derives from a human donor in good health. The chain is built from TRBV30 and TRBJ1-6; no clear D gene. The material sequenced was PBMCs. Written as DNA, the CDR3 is TGTGCCTGGAGTCCAAGACCCCCCCAGGCTAATTCACCCCTCCACTTT. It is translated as CAWSPRPPQANSPLHF.